These 27 T cell receptor beta chains originate from one sample sequenced in a study of T cells after yellow fever vaccination. TCRdb used MiXCR to reprocess the 5' RACE reads, holding one entry per CDR3 protein. The data contain about 120,000 distinct CDR3 sequences, 8.9% of them singletons. The input for sequencing was CD8+ T cells sorted from PBMCs, taken on the day of the yellow fever booster vaccination. The receptors originated from a man between 18 and 35 years old who received the YFV17D yellow fever vaccine.

The V call is TRBV5-5, the J call TRBJ2-7; 7 bases are shared with TRBD1. V trimming: 1 base; J trimming: 7 bases; junction bases outside the gene matches: 8. This CDR3 is 14 amino acids long. Germline V lookup: CDR1 SGHKS, CDR2 YYEKEE (reference sequence). The chain's CDR3 is CASSLYRGALEQYV. The DNA for the CDR3 is TGTGCCAGCAGCTTGTACAGGGGAGCCCTAGAGCAGTACGTC.

V and J are TRBV5-5 and TRBJ2-3; TRBD1 is a possible D gene (6 bases). The CDR3 loop spans 15 amino acids. From germline, CDR1 is SGHKS and CDR2 YYEKEE (reference sequence). Trimming removed 4 bases from V and 5 bases from J, with 17 bases in between. This CDR3 reads CASSTTGLLIDTQYF. For the CDR3, the DNA is TGTGCCAGCAGCACTACAGGGCTCCTGATAGATACGCAGTATTTT.

V gene TRBV2 combines with J gene TRBJ1-5, with 10 nucleotides matching TRBD1. J lost 5 bases, V lost 6 bases, and 4 bases had no gene match. CDR1 is SNHLY and CDR2 is FYNNEI in the germline V gene. The CDR3 is 14 amino acids. This CDR3 is CASRTGGGDQPQHF. CDR3 nucleotides: TGTGCCAGCAGGACAGGGGGCGGGGATCAGCCCCAGCATTTT.

This clonotype was counted once. V and J are TRBV27 and TRBJ2-5, with 8 nucleotides matching TRBD1. Losses at the gene ends were 5 bases for V and 4 bases for J; bases not matched to a gene: 15. The germline V gene encodes CDR1 MNHEY and CDR2 SMNVEV (reference sequence). The CDR3 consists of 17 residues. The CDR3 is CASSHRQGPLLIETQYF. As DNA, the CDR3 is TGTGCCAGCAGTCATCGACAGGGGCCATTACTGATAGAGACCCAGTACTTC.

The gene calls are TRBV10-2 and TRBJ2-5; 7 bases map to TRBD2. Germline values: CDR1 WSHSY, CDR2 SAAADI. The ends lost 3 bases at V and 1 base at J; junction bases unmatched: 5. This CDR3 region has 15 residues. CDR3 sequence (DNA): TGCGCCAGCAGTGATAAGACTAGCAGCCAAGAGACCCAGTACTTC. Residues: CASSDKTSSQETQYF.

The chain combines TRBV20-1 with TRBJ2-3, with 14 bases lining up with TRBD2. The germline V gene encodes CDR1 DFQATT and CDR2 SNEGSKA (reference sequence). The CDR3 runs to 16 residues. J lost 5 bases, V lost 6 bases, and 10 bases had no gene match. CDR3 DNA sequence: TGCAGTGCCCGCTCGACTAGCGGGGGGGAGGTAGATACGCAGTATTTT. Encoded protein: CSARSTSGGEVDTQYF.

In its sample, this clonotype was seen a few times. This chain uses TRBV23-1 with TRBJ2-6; no clear D. TRBV23-1 is identified as an open reading frame with a role that is uncertain. CDR3 length: 14 residues. V lost 7 bases, J lost 0 bases, and 7 bases lay in between. The CDR3, as DNA: TGCGCCAGCATTCTATTCTCTGGGGCCAACGTCCTGACTTTC. Translation gives CASILFSGANVLTF.

This clonotype showed up just a few times. The chain has TRBV7-9 and TRBJ2-3, with D perhaps TRBD1 or TRBD2 (5 bases each). Germline lookup yields CDR1 SEHNR and CDR2 FQNEAQ (reference sequence). V lost 3 bases to trimming and J lost 7 bases, with 23 bases between them. This CDR3 has 17 amino acids. Here the CDR3 DNA reads TGTGCCAGCAGCTTCGGACTGGCCGGTGGGGCGCGGCATACGCAGTATTTT. Protein product: CASSFGLAGGARHTQYF.

J is TRBJ2-3 and V is TRBV4-3; D may be TRBD2 (7 bases). Germline loops: CDR1 LGHNA, CDR2 YSLEER. The CDR3 consists of 17 residues. The V and J ends lost 3 bases and 3 bases respectively, with 19 bases between them. The CDR3 protein is CASSHAPGGRKTDTQYF. CDR3 nucleotides: TGCGCCAGCAGCCATGCTCCCGGGGGGCGGAAAACAGATACGCAGTATTTT.

This chain connects TRBV20-1 to TRBJ2-5; tentatively, D is TRBD1 (6 bases). Looked up from germline, CDR1 is DFQATT and CDR2 is SNEGSKA (reference sequence). Trimming shortened V by 0 bases and J by 2 bases, and 10 bases separated the two germline ends. The CDR3 is made up of 14 amino acids. The CDR3 bases are TGCAGTGCTAGAGATCAGGGGTGGCAAGAGACCCAGTACTTC. Its translation is CSARDQGWQETQYF.

This clonotype appeared many times. The chain joins TRBV9 to TRBJ2-2; D is perhaps TRBD2 (5 bases). In germline, CDR1 is SGDLS, CDR2 YYNGEE. The CDR3 runs 19 residues. With 0 bases removed from V and 0 bases from J, the gap between germline ends came to 18 bases. CDR3 sequence (DNA): TGTGCCAGCAGCGTAGTAGGAGCCGCTGCGGGTGCGAACACCGGGGAGCTGTTTTTT. Amino acids: CASSVVGAAAGANTGELFF.

This clonotype was detected many times. The V gene is TRBV29-1, the J gene TRBJ2-7; D remains ambiguous. The V and J ends lost 1 base and 4 bases respectively, with 5 bases between them. The CDR3 loop spans 11 amino acids. The germline gives CDR1 SQVTM, CDR2 ANQGSEA. The CDR3 coding sequence is TGCAGCGTTGAAGTTGATTACGAGCAGTACTTC. Its translation is CSVEVDYEQYF.

The J gene is TRBJ1-1, the V gene TRBV7-2; D perhaps matches TRBD1 (5 bases). V gave up 4 bases and J gave up 1 base, with 10 bases separating them. This CDR3 comprises 14 residues. Per the germline V gene, CDR1 is SGHTA and CDR2 is FQGNSA. The CDR3 here is CASSYTGGNTEAFF. CDR3 DNA sequence: TGTGCCAGCAGCTACACTGGGGGGAACACTGAAGCTTTCTTT.

This clonotype was seen a handful of times. The chain is built from TRBV28 and TRBJ2-3, with D unresolved. Trimming shortened V by 7 bases and J by 0 bases, and 14 bases separated the two germline ends. This CDR3 contains 15 residues. Germline assignment: CDR1 MDHEN and CDR2 SYDVKM. Here the CDR3 reads CASTPIRTSTDTQYF. CDR3 sequence (DNA): TGTGCCAGCACCCCCATCCGTACTAGCACAGATACGCAGTATTTT.

The table lists this clonotype with a few counts. V is TRBV27 and J is TRBJ2-7; 7 nucleotides line up with TRBD1. The CDR3 loop spans 14 amino acids. Germline CDR1 MNHEY, CDR2 SMNVEV (reference sequence). The trim removed 5 bases at V and 3 bases at J, leaving 7 bases unmatched. In DNA form, the CDR3 reads TGTGCCAGCAGTCAGAGACAGGGCGTCTACGAGCAGTACTTC. This sequence encodes CASSQRQGVYEQYF.

The rearrangement uses TRBV12-3 or TRBV12-4 and TRBJ2-6; D ambiguous. V was pared by 8 bases and J by 0 bases, with 11 bases between. The CDR3 consists of 15 residues. DNA of the CDR3: TGTGCCAGCGCCCCCCTATCCTCTGGGGCCAACGTCCTGACTTTC. It encodes CASAPLSSGANVLTF.

This chain connects TRBV7-9 to TRBJ2-7; 9 bases are a match to TRBD2. V trimming: 5 bases; J trimming: 4 bases; junction bases outside the gene matches: 9. Germline V gene lookup returns CDR1 SEHNR and CDR2 FQNEAQ (reference sequence). This CDR3 contains 15 residues. CDR3 amino acids: CASSAGGLAVYEQYF. CDR3 bases: TGTGCCAGCAGCGCGGGGGGACTAGCAGTTTACGAGCAGTACTTC. Full variable domain (outside the CDR3, taken from reference TRBV7-9 and TRBJ2-7): DTGVSQNPRHKITKRGQNVTFRCDPISEHNRLYWYRQTLGQGPEFLTYFQNEAQLEKSRLLSDRFSAERPKGSFSTLEIQRTEQGDSAMYLCASSAGGLAVYEQYFGPGTRLTVT.

This clonotype has at least ten counts. V is TRBV10-2 and J is TRBJ1-2, with 9 bases aligning to TRBD1. The CDR3 is made up of 14 amino acids. Germline CDR1 reads WSHSY; CDR2 reads SAAADI. Unmatched junction bases numbered 4, after V lost 0 bases and J lost 8 bases. CDR3 DNA: TGCGCCAGCAGTGAGTCACGACAGGGGGAAGGCTACACCTTC. Translation gives CASSESRQGEGYTF.

This chain uses TRBV12-3 or TRBV12-4 with TRBJ2-7; D is ambiguous. Trimming pared 0 bases from V and 4 bases from J, leaving 7 bases between. The length of the CDR3 is 13 residues. Here the CDR3 DNA reads TGTGCCAGCAGTTTAGCGACAAAATACGAGCAGTACTTC. Its protein product is CASSLATKYEQYF.

This clonotype came up a few times. V usage is TRBV9 and J usage is TRBJ2-1; TRBD2 matches 12 bases. Germline-derived CDR1 and CDR2 are SGDLS and YYNGEE. The length of the CDR3 is 15 residues. With V trimmed by 0 bases and J by 8 bases, 3 bases remained unmatched. CDR3: CASSVESSGRDEQFF. In DNA, the CDR3 is TGTGCCAGCAGCGTAGAGTCTAGCGGGAGGGATGAGCAGTTCTTC.

V gene TRBV19 combines with J gene TRBJ2-5; 7 positions agree with TRBD1. The trim removed 5 bases at V and 3 bases at J, leaving 9 bases unmatched. The CDR3 has 15 residues. The germline gives CDR1 LNHDA, CDR2 SQIVND (reference sequence). CDR3 protein: CASSPRDRREETQYF. For the CDR3, the DNA is TGTGCCAGTAGTCCTAGGGACAGACGAGAAGAGACCCAGTACTTC.

This clonotype was seen a handful of times. The rearrangement uses TRBV5-6 and TRBJ1-1; the D is unclear. Trimming pared 0 bases from V and 2 bases from J, leaving 8 bases between. Germline CDR1 SGHDT, CDR2 YYEEEE. The CDR3 sequence is 14 residues long. The CDR3 region is CASSLVLINTEAFF. In DNA form, the CDR3 reads TGTGCCAGCAGCTTGGTCCTCATAAACACTGAAGCTTTCTTT.

This clonotype was recorded a few times. The chain employs TRBV12-3 or TRBV12-4 and TRBJ2-3; TRBD1 matches 11 bases. The CDR3 is 14 residues long. V trimming: 6 bases; J trimming: 4 bases; junction bases outside the gene matches: 3. CDR3 DNA sequence: TGTGCCAGCAGGGACAGGGGGCTTTCAGATACGCAGTATTTT. Translating it yields CASRDRGLSDTQYF.

This clonotype was observed a few times. The chain has TRBV6-5 and TRBJ2-7; D may be TRBD2 (6 bases). V shed 4 bases and J shed 5 bases, with 12 bases lying between them. The CDR3 totals 13 residues. The germline V gene encodes CDR1 MNHEY and CDR2 SVGAGI. Written as DNA, the CDR3 is TGTGCCAGCAGTTCTCGGAGGGAAAACGAGCAGTACTTC. It encodes CASSSRRENEQYF.

The V call is TRBV18, the J call TRBJ1-5; D is possibly TRBD1 (6 bases). This CDR3 is built from 16 residues. CDR1 and CDR2 from the germline V gene are KGHSH and LQKENI. The ends were cut back, 4 bases at V and 8 bases at J, with 21 bases in the middle. CDR3 DNA sequence: TGTGCCAGCTCACATACGGCAGGGACTGAGGGGGAGCCCCAGCATTTT. Translated: CASSHTAGTEGEPQHF.

The sample holds many counts of this clonotype. V and J are TRBV7-9 and TRBJ1-1; the match to TRBD1 covers 7 bases. Looked up from germline, CDR1 is SEHNR and CDR2 is FQNEAQ (reference sequence). Trimming at V came to 7 bases and at J to 6 bases, leaving 20 bases not matched to a gene. There are 17 residues in the CDR3. The CDR3 bases are TGTGCCAGCACCTCTCTGAGGCCGGGGACAGAGTTATCTGAAGCTTTCTTT. Protein: CASTSLRPGTELSEAFF.

The V gene is TRBV7-8, the J gene TRBJ1-5; D call uncertain. This CDR3 comprises 15 residues. The ends were cut back, 5 bases at V and 7 bases at J, with 18 bases in the middle. CDR1 and CDR2 from the germline V gene are SGHVS and FQNEAQ. The CDR3 sequence: CASSPSEGRGQPQHF. The CDR3 region has the DNA TGTGCCAGCAGCCCTTCCGAGGGAAGAGGACAGCCCCAGCATTTT.